The T cell receptor beta chain described here comes from a study of blood T cell repertoires in COVID-19. Germline CDR1 is SNHLY and CDR2 is FYNNEI. V trimming: 6 bases; J trimming: 4 bases; junction bases outside the gene matches: 7. The CDR3 is made up of 16 amino acids. Only in-frame clones appear in the TCRdb table, and some are missing; sequencing was by immunoSEQ multiplex PCR. The sample yields 130,000 or so clones, around 89% seen once. The sequenced sample was peripheral blood. This chain links TRBV2 with TRBJ2-1, with 12 bases identical to TRBD2. The TCR originated in a human donor in a cohort sampled during active COVID-19. CDR3 DNA sequence: TGTGCCAGCAGATCAGGACTAGCGGGAAATTACAATGAGCAGTTCTTC. This translates into CASRSGLAGNYNEQFF. The full variable domain, with the rest looked up from reference TRBV2 and TRBJ2-1, is EPEVTQTPSHQVTQMGQEVILRCVPISNHLYFYWYRQILGQKVEFLVSFYNNEISEKSEIFDDQFSVERPDGSNFTLKIRSTKLEDSAMYFCASRSGLAGNYNEQFFGPGTRLTVL.